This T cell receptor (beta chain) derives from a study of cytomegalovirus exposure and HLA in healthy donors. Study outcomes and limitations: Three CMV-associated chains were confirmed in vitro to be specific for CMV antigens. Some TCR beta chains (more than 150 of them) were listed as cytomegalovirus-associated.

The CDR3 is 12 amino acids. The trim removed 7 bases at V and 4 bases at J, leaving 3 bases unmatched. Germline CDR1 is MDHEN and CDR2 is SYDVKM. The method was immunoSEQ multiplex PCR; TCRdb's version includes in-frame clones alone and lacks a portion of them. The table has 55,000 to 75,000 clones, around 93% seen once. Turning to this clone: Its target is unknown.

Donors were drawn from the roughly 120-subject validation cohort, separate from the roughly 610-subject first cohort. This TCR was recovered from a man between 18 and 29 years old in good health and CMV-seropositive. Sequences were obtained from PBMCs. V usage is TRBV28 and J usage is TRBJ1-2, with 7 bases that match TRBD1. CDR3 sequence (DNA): TGTGCCAGCAAGGCAGGGGGCTATGGCTACACCTTC. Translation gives CASKAGGYGYTF.